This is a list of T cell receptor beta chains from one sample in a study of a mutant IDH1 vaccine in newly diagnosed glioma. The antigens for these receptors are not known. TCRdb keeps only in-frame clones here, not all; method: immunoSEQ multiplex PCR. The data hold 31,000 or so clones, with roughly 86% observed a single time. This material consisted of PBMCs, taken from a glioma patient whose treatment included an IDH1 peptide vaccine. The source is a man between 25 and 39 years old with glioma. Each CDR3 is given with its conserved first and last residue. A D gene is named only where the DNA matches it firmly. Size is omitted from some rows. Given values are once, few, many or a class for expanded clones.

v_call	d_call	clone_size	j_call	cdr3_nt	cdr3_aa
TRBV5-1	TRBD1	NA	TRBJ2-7	TGCGCCAGCAGCCCGGGACAGGGGTACTACGAGCAGTACTTC	CASSPGQGYYEQYF
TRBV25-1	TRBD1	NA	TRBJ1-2	TGTGCCAGCAGTGAAGGGGGACCGGACAGGGGGCTTTATGGCTACACCTTC	CASSEGGPDRGLYGYTF
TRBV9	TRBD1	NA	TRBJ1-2	TGTGCCAGCAGCGGGGGACAGTATGGCTACACCTTC	CASSGGQYGYTF
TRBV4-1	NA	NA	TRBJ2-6	TGCGCCAGCAGCTTCTCGGTTACTGGGGCCAACGTCCTGACTTTC	CASSFSVTGANVLTF
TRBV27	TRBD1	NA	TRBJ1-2	TGTGCCAGCAGTTCCGGGACAGGGGGCTTTGGCTACACCTTC	CASSSGTGGFGYTF
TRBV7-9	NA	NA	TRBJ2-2	TGTGCCAGCAGCCCGAGGACAGCGAACACCGGGGAGCTGTTTTTT	CASSPRTANTGELFF
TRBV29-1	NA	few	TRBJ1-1	TGCAGCGAAACCTGGGGGGACACCTCTGGCAGTGAAGCTTTCTTT	CSETWGDTSGSEAFF
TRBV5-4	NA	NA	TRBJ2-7	TGTGCCAGCAGCGCCCGCGGGGGCAGAAAAAACGAGCAGTACTTC	CASSARGGRKNEQYF
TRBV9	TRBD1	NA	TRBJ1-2	TGTGCCAGCAGCGTGGGGGGACAGGGACATGGCTACACCTTC	CASSVGGQGHGYTF
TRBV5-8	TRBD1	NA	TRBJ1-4	TGTGCCAGCAGCTTGAAGCAGGGGGCCGGTGAAAAACTGTTTTTT	CASSLKQGAGEKLFF
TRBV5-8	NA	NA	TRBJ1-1	TGTGCCAGCAGCTTGAGTGGTCGGGGGAACACTGAAGCTTTCTTT	CASSLSGRGNTEAFF
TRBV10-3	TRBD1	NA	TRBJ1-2	TGTGCCATCAGCGACAGGGTTAGGAACTATGGCTACACCTTC	CAISDRVRNYGYTF
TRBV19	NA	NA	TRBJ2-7	TGTGCCAGTAGTATATGGCCAGCGGGTACTTACGAGCAGTACTTC	CASSIWPAGTYEQYF
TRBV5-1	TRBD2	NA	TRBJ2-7	TGCGCCAGCAGCCCAGAGACTAGCGGGGGTTCCTACGAGCAGTACTTC	CASSPETSGGSYEQYF
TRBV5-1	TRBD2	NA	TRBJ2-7	TGCGCCAGCAGCTTGGGACTAGCGGAAAAAGACACTCCCTACGAGCAGTACTTC	CASSLGLAEKDTPYEQYF
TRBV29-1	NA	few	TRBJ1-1	TGCAGCGTTGATGTACGGAACACTGAAGCTTTCTTT	CSVDVRNTEAFF
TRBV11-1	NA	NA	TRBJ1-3	TGTGCCAGCAGCTTAATCGGGACGGACAACTCTGGAAACACCATATATTTT	CASSLIGTDNSGNTIYF
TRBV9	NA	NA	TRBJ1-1	TGTGCCAGCAGCGTATACGGGGGGGGGAACACTGAAGCTTTCTTT	CASSVYGGGNTEAFF
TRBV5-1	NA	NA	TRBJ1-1	TGCGCCAGCAGGGACGCGAACACTGAAGCTTTCTTT	CASRDANTEAFF
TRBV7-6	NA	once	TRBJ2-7	TGTGCCAGCAGCTTAGCGACAGCCTCCTACGAGCAGTACTTC	CASSLATASYEQYF
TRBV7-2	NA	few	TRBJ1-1	TGTGCCAGCAGCTTAGGGGGAGTGAACACTGAAGCTTTCTTT	CASSLGGVNTEAFF
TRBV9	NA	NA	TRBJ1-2	TGTGCCAGCAGCCCATACCCTATTAACTATGGCTACACCTTC	CASSPYPINYGYTF
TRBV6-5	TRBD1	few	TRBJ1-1	TGTGCCAGCAGTACTAACAGGGGTACTGAAGCTTTCTTT	CASSTNRGTEAFF
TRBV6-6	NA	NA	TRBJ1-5	TGTGCCAGCAGTTTTGGGGATCAGCCCCAGCATTTT	CASSFGDQPQHF
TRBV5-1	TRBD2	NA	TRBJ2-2	TGCGCCAGCAGCTCTTTACTAGCGGGAGGCACCGGGGAGCTGTTTTTT	CASSSLLAGGTGELFF
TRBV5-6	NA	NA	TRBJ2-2	TGTGCCAGTCAGGCGATCGGGACATTGAACACCGGGGAGCTGTTTTTT	CASQAIGTLNTGELFF